This T cell receptor (beta chain) derives from a study of T cell clonality in common variable immunodeficiency. Regarding the study as a whole: TCRbeta clonality was increased in CVID versus healthy controls. In common variable immunodeficiency, TCR beta chains reportedly carried fewer deletions and N-nucleotide insertions.

There are 13 residues in the CDR3. Germline-derived CDR1 and CDR2 are SQVTM and ANQGSEA. The trim removed 5 bases at V and 2 bases at J, leaving 5 bases unmatched. TCRdb's copy holds only in-frame clones and misses some; the assay was immunoSEQ multiplex PCR. This sample comprises 80,000 or so clones, none seen once only. This clone was recorded at least ten times. What it binds is not known. Read data end 3 residues before the CDR3 end; the end is taken from the germline J gene. Sequencing input: peripheral blood mononuclear cells. The clonotype comes from a person between 18 and 75 years old in good health. The chain recombines TRBV29-1 with TRBJ2-7; 8 nucleotides line up with TRBD1. Partial CDR3 DNA: TGCAGCGTTCTAGAACAGGGGGCCTACGAG. Translating it yields CSVLEQGAYE. In full, the CDR3 is CSVLEQGAYEQYF.